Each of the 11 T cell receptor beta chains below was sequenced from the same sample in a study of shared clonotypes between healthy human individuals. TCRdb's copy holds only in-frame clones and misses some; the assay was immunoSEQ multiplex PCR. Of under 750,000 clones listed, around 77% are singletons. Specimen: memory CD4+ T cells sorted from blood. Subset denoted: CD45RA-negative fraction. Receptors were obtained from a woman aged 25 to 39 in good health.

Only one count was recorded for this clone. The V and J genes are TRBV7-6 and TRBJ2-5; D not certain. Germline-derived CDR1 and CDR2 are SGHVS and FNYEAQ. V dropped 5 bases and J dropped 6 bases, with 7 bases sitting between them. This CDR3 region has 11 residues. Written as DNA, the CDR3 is TGTGCCAGCAGCCAAAAGCAGACCCAGTACTTC. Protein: CASSQKQTQYF.

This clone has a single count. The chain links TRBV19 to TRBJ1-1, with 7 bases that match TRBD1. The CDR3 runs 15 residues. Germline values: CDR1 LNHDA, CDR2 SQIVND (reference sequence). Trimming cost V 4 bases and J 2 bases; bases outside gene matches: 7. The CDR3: CASSTTGSGNTEAFF. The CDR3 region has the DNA TGTGCCAGTAGTACGACAGGGAGTGGAAACACTGAAGCTTTCTTT.

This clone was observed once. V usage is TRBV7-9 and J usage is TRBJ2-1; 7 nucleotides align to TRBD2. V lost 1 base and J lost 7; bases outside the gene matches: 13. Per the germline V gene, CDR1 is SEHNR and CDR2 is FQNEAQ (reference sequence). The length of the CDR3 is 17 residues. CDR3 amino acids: CASSLEVGGSPKNEQFF. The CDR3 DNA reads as TGTGCCAGCAGCTTAGAGGTCGGCGGGAGCCCGAAAAATGAGCAGTTCTTC.

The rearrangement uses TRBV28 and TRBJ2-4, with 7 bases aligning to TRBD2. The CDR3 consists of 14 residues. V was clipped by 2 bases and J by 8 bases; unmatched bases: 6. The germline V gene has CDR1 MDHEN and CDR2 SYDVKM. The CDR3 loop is CASSLTGGRHIQYF. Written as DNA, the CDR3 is TGTGCCAGCAGTTTAACGGGGGGACGGCACATTCAGTACTTC.

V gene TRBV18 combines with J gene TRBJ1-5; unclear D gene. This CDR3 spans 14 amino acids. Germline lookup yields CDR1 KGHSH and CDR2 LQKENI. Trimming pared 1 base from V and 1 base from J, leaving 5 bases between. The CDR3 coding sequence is TGTGCCAGCTCACCACGCGCGAGCAATCAGCCCCAGCATTTT. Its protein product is CASSPRASNQPQHF.

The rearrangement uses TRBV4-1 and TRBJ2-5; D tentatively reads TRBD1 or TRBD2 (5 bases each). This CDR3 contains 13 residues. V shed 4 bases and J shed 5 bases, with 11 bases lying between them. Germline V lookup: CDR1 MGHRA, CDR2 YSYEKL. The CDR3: CASSLGVSETQYF. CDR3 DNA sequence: TGCGCCAGCAGCCTGGGGGTGAGTGAGACCCAGTACTTC.

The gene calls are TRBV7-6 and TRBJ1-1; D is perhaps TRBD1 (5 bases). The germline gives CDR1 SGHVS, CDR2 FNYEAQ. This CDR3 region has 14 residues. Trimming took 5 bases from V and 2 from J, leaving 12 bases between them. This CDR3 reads CASSKLGENTEAFF. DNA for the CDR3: TGTGCCAGCAGCAAACTAGGGGAAAACACTGAAGCTTTCTTT. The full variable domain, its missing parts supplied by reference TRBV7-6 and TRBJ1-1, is GAGVSQSPRYKVTKRGQDVALRCDPISGHVSLYWYRQALGQGPEFLTYFNYEAQQDKSGLPNDRFSAERPEGSISTLTIQRTEQRDSAMYRCASSKLGENTEAFFGQGTRLTVV.

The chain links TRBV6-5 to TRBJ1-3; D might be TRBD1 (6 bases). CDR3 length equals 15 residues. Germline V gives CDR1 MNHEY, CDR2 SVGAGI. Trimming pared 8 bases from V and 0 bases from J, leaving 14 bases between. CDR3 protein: CASGPTGSSGNTIYF. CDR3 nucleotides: TGTGCCAGCGGCCCGACAGGTTCCTCTGGAAACACCATATATTTT.

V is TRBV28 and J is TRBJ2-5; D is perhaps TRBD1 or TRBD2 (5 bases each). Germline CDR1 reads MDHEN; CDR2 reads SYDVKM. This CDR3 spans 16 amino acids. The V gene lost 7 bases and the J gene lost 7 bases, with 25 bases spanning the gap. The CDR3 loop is CASTPPRGTIRWTQYF. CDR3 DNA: TGTGCCAGCACCCCTCCCAGAGGGACCATTCGTTGGACCCAGTACTTC.

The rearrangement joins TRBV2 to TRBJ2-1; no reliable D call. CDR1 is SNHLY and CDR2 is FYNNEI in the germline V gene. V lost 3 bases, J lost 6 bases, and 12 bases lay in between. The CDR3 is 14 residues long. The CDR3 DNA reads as TGTGCCAGCAGTGACCCGGTAGATCTCAATGAGCAGTTCTTC. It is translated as CASSDPVDLNEQFF.

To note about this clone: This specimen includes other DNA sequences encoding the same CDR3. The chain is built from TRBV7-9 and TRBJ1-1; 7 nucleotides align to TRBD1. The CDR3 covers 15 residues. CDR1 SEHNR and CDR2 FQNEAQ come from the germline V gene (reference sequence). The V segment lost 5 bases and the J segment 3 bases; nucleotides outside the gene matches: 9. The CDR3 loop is CASSTRQGGDTEAFF. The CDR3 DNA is TGTGCCAGCAGCACACGACAGGGCGGAGACACTGAAGCTTTCTTT.